The next 20 T cell receptor beta chains were all read from a single sample in a study of control samples from healthy donors and cancer patients. Some clones are missing from TCRdb's copy, which holds only in-frame ones; the method was immunoSEQ multiplex PCR. The sample carries 150,000 or so clones, under 95% recorded once. The sequenced material came from blood. These receptors were taken from a man between 18 and 29 years old in good health.

V is TRBV5-5 and J is TRBJ2-3, with 8 bases that match TRBD2. Germline CDR1 SGHKS, CDR2 YYEKEE (reference sequence). Trimming at V came to 2 bases and at J to 0 bases, leaving 2 bases not matched to a gene. CDR3 size: 15 residues. CDR3 region: CASSFGGVSTDTQYF. Written as DNA, the CDR3 is TGTGCCAGCAGCTTCGGGGGGGTGAGCACAGATACGCAGTATTTT.

The V gene is TRBV7-2, the J gene TRBJ2-5; a weak D match, TRBD1 (5 bases). This CDR3 has 14 residues. In germline, CDR1 is SGHTA, CDR2 FQGNSA. Trimming shortened V by 4 bases and J by 1 base, and 10 bases separated the two germline ends. CDR3 bases: TGTGCCAGCAGCTCTCTGGGGCTCCAAGAGACCCAGTACTTC. It encodes CASSSLGLQETQYF.

The CDR3 reads CASSQREYNGYTF. The CDR3 nucleotides read TGTGCCAGCAGCCAGAGGGAATATAATGGCTACACCTTC. The gene calls are TRBV9 and TRBJ1-2; no firm D call. Trimming took off 4 bases at V and 6 bases at J, with 13 bases between the two ends. CDR1 and CDR2 from the germline V gene are SGDLS and YYNGEE. The CDR3 has 13 residues.

V is TRBV7-9 and J is TRBJ1-4; D ambiguous. Germline CDR1 SEHNR, CDR2 FQNEAQ (reference sequence). The V and J ends lost 5 bases and 8 bases respectively, with 15 bases between them. The CDR3 sequence is 14 residues long. The CDR3 coding sequence is TGTGCCAGCAGCGGCTTACGAGGATCGGAAAAACTGTTTTTT. Amino acid sequence: CASSGLRGSEKLFF.

The chain is built from TRBV6-5 and TRBJ1-1; perhaps TRBD1 as D (6 bases). The germline V gene has CDR1 MNHEY and CDR2 SVGAGI. V lost 2 bases, J lost 5 bases, and 15 bases lay in between. There are 15 residues in the CDR3. The CDR3 DNA sequence: TGTGCCAGCAGTTACGCCCTGGGACAAGGGACTGAAGCTTTCTTT. This gives the protein CASSYALGQGTEAFF.

This clone was detected once. V gene TRBV6-4 combines with J gene TRBJ2-3, with D perhaps matching TRBD2 (6 bases). Germline V gene data show CDR1 as MRHNA and CDR2 as SNTAGT. The germline V and J ends were trimmed by 4 bases and 0 bases, with 11 bases remaining between them. The CDR3 covers 15 residues. The CDR3 loop reads CASSGSGGSTDTQYF. Written as DNA, the CDR3 is TGTGCCAGCAGTGGTTCCGGGGGAAGCACAGATACGCAGTATTTT.

This chain joins TRBV10-3 and TRBJ2-1, with D perhaps TRBD2 (5 bases). From germline, CDR1 is ENHRY and CDR2 SYGVKD. The CDR3 runs to 14 residues. V shed 10 bases and J shed 6 bases, with 19 bases lying between them. The DNA for the CDR3 is TGTGCCACCTATTTGGGAGAGCTTTCCAATGAGCAGTTCTTC. Residues: CATYLGELSNEQFF.

The rearrangement uses TRBV18 and TRBJ1-2; TRBD1 matches at 11 bases. Germline CDR1 reads KGHSH; CDR2 reads LQKENI. The V and J ends lost 0 bases and 1 base, in that order; junction bases with no gene match: 7. The CDR3 sequence is 18 residues long. The CDR3 reads CASSPPRDRGTLNYGYTF. CDR3 coding DNA: TGTGCCAGCTCACCACCAAGGGACAGGGGGACACTTAACTATGGCTACACCTTC.

This clone has only a few counts. The V gene is TRBV7-3, the J gene TRBJ1-1, with 9 bases lining up with TRBD1. Germline V gene lookup returns CDR1 SGHTA and CDR2 FQGTGA. The CDR3 is 15 residues long. Losses at the gene ends were 1 base for V and 1 base for J; bases not matched to a gene: 1. CDR3 sequence reads: CASSLMGQGNTEAFF. For the CDR3, the DNA is TGTGCCAGCAGCTTAATGGGACAGGGGAACACTGAAGCTTTCTTT.

The CDR3 protein is CASSHSSGGAADTQYF. Here the CDR3 DNA reads TGCGCCAGCAGCCATTCTAGCGGGGGGGCCGCAGATACGCAGTATTTT. The chain carries TRBV5-1 and TRBJ2-3; the match to TRBD2 covers 12 bases. The germline CDR1 and CDR2 sequences are SGHRS and YFSETQ. Trimming took 4 bases from V and 4 from J; bases not matched to a gene: 7. CDR3 length: 16 amino acids.

This chain joins TRBV2 and TRBJ1-2, with a possible D match to TRBD1 (5 bases). The CDR3 is 13 residues long. V was shortened by 10 bases and J by 8 bases, with 20 bases between the two germline ends. From germline, CDR1 is SNHLY and CDR2 FYNNEI. CDR3 bases: TGTGCCACCAAACCCACAGGTTTAGGGGGCTACACCTTC. Its protein product is CATKPTGLGGYTF. The full variable domain, with the rest looked up from reference TRBV2 and TRBJ1-2, is EPEVTQTPSHQVTQMGQEVILRCVPISNHLYFYWYRQILGQKVEFLVSFYNNEISEKSEIFDDQFSVERPDGSNFTLKIRSTKLEDSAMYFCATKPTGLGGYTFGSGTRLTVV.

The V and J genes are TRBV27 and TRBJ1-2; D remains ambiguous. The CDR3 is 15 amino acids. Germline-derived CDR1 and CDR2 are MNHEY and SMNVEV (reference sequence). V dropped 6 bases and J dropped 10 bases, with 24 bases sitting between them. The CDR3, as DNA: TGTGCCAGCAGGTCCCCTTCTGGAGACCAAGAATTCTACACCTTC. This translates into CASRSPSGDQEFYTF.

The rearrangement joins TRBV7-2 to TRBJ2-7; 8 positions match TRBD1. Germline CDR1 SGHTA, CDR2 FQGNSA. Germline trimming cut 4 bases from V and 2 bases from J; bases unmatched to any gene: 1. The CDR3 contains 13 residues. The CDR3 region is CASSSTGAYEQYF. CDR3 nucleotides: TGTGCCAGCAGCTCGACAGGGGCCTACGAGCAGTACTTC.

The chain couples TRBV28 to TRBJ1-1, with D unclear. This CDR3 has 15 amino acids. Trimming removed 5 bases from V and 5 bases from J, with 18 bases in between. From germline, CDR1 is MDHEN and CDR2 SYDVKM. The CDR3 loop reads CASSPLDLGGTEAFF. CDR3 DNA: TGTGCCAGCAGTCCGCTCGACTTGGGAGGGACTGAAGCTTTCTTT.

This clone came up a few times. V and J are TRBV9 and TRBJ2-1, with D perhaps matching TRBD1 or TRBD2 (5 bases each). The CDR3 has 16 amino acids. The V end lost 4 bases, the J end lost 4 bases, and 18 bases lay between the germline ends. Germline V gives CDR1 SGDLS, CDR2 YYNGEE. As DNA, the CDR3 is TGTGCCAGCAGCCCCAGCGGTTGGGGGTTTTACAATGAGCAGTTCTTC. As protein: CASSPSGWGFYNEQFF. The variable domain in full, with the rest retrieved from reference TRBV9 and TRBJ2-1, is DSGVTQTPKHLITATGQRVTLRCSPRSGDLSVYWYQQSLDQGLQFLIQYYNGEERAKGNILERFSAQQFPDLHSELNLSSLELGDSALYFCASSPSGWGFYNEQFFGPGTRLTVL.

V and J are TRBV28 and TRBJ2-7; D unresolved. CDR1 and CDR2 (germline): MDHEN, SYDVKM. The CDR3 totals 12 residues. V lost 8 bases and J 6 bases, leaving 14 bases between the germline ends. The CDR3 here is CASEDLRREQYF. Here the CDR3 DNA reads TGTGCCAGCGAGGACCTTCGGCGCGAGCAGTACTTC. The full variable domain, completed using reference TRBV28 and TRBJ2-7, is DVKVTQSSRYLVKRTGEKVFLECVQDMDHENMFWYRQDPGLGLRLIYFSYDVKMKEKGDIPEGYSVSREKKERFSLILESASTNQTSMYLCASEDLRREQYFGPGTRLTVT.

In this sample, this clone turned up once. The chain is built from TRBV7-2 and TRBJ1-1; D is unclear. The germline V and J ends were trimmed by 2 bases and 4 bases, with 8 bases remaining between them. Germline-derived CDR1 and CDR2 are SGHTA and FQGNSA. The CDR3 sequence is 13 residues long. The CDR3 sequence is CASSLKGPTEAFF. The CDR3 DNA sequence: TGTGCCAGCAGCTTAAAAGGTCCCACTGAAGCTTTCTTT.

This clone was seen once. The rearrangement joins TRBV27 to TRBJ2-7, with TRBD2 matching 11 bases. This CDR3 contains 15 residues. The germline V gene has CDR1 MNHEY and CDR2 SMNVEV (reference sequence). V lost 3 bases and J lost 1; bases outside the gene matches: 2. CDR3 DNA: TGTGCCAGCAGTTTTCTAGCGGGGGGATCCTACGAGCAGTACTTC. Amino acids: CASSFLAGGSYEQYF.

The rearrangement joins TRBV19 to TRBJ1-2; TRBD1 is a possible D gene (5 bases). Germline values: CDR1 LNHDA, CDR2 SQIVND (reference sequence). The CDR3 is 12 residues long. V was clipped by 3 bases and J by 8 bases, with 10 bases between them. The chain's CDR3 is CASSIQGGGYTF. The DNA for the CDR3 is TGTGCCAGTAGTATCCAGGGCGGCGGCTACACCTTC.

The V call is TRBV12-3 or TRBV12-4, the J call TRBJ2-1; a weak D match, TRBD1 (6 bases). There are 12 residues in the CDR3. V was clipped by 9 bases and J by 8 bases, with 14 bases between them. As DNA, the CDR3 is TGTGCCAGTCAGGGGAAGTGGCATGAGCAGTTCTTC. This gives the protein CASQGKWHEQFF.